The following is a T cell receptor (beta chain) sequence with its context. Its target antigen remains unknown. No base quality values were provided; no much bigger clone lies one nucleotide off. This entry comes from a study of shared clonotypes between healthy human individuals (dated by TCRdb to 2020 to 2022). In the study overall: The cohort comprised two women and three men aged 18 to 49 years. Per donor, three plates each were used for CD4 naive and CD4 memory, two for CD8 naive, and one for CD8 memory. The study deeply sequenced blood TCR repertoires of roughly five healthy adults to estimate repertoire size and the extent of clonotype sharing between individuals. To increase sequencing depth and limit assay-specific biases, TCR repertoire library preparation and sequencing were carried out by different laboratories using diverse techniques. Leukapheresis yielded between about 0.94 and 8.9 billion PBMCs per donor. Broader findings and caveats from the paper: Larger estimated clonotype richness was generally found for naive subsets than for memory subsets. Rarefaction of sorted-subset datasets indicated incomplete sequencing despite the large sequencing depth. Compared with non-shared clonotypes, the clonotypes found in all four sorted-subset donors had higher generation probabilities. Pairwise subsampling indicated that sequencing depth was expected to affect the degree of clonotype sharing among donors. Because the study included only a small number of donors, the genetic and exposure-history diversity represented was limited. Sampling was restricted to blood, and TCR repertoires in tissues likely differ from the TCR repertoires found in blood. Across a handful of donors, approximately 5% of naive CD4, roughly 3.4% of naive CD8, 2.3% of memory CD4, and about 0.44% of memory CD8 clonotypes were shared.

CDR1 and CDR2 are read off the germline V gene as SGDLS and YYNGEE. Inclusive of the bounding cysteine and phenylalanine, the CDR3 is 11 residues long. CDR3 DNA only is kept here, 33 bases in frame from base 1. Trimming removed 0 bases from V and 7 bases from J, leaving 4 bases between the germline ends. Using the deep immunoSEQ assay, multiplex PCR amplified TCR CDR3 regions from genomic DNA. Genomic DNA extracted from each cell subset was distributed evenly over all wells of several immunoSEQ 96-well plates, and each plate served as one replicate. Each replicate PCR for sorted subsets received 200 ng genomic DNA, equal to roughly 30,000 T cell genomes. Purified libraries were measured with a Qubit 3.0 fluorometer, size-checked on a Bioanalyzer 2100, and measured again with the KAPA Library Quantification kit. Every immunoSEQ 96-well plate was sequenced on a separate single-read 150-cycle Illumina NextSeq 550 flow cell. The paper's processing steps were these. Because the immunoSEQ output held only junctional sequences and lacked quality scores, the filtering could not match the filtering applied to full-length reads. To assign V/J genes and CDR3, sequences were annotated against IMGT germline references using PyIR, a Python wrapper for IgBLAST v1.9. Reads were filtered out if the reads had weak V/J assignments (E-value above 1e-6), no CDR3, stop codons, out-of-frame junctions, or ambiguous translated residues. V3J clonotypes were defined as sequences sharing the same inferred V gene, J gene, and CDR3 amino acid sequence. Percentage overlap between repertoires was computed as shared unique clonotypes divided by the size of the smaller repertoire. Repertoire richness was assessed with RTK rarefaction, the Chao1 estimator, and Recon v2.1 estimates of unobserved clonotypes. Generation probabilities were computed with OLGA for all TCRbeta clonotypes obtained by the gDNA method from a few donors. Here the immuneACCESS table is served through TCRdb, limited to in-frame sequences with V and J called. Missing clones are a known gap in these copies; in checked studies unresolved V genes cover under half, and the rest lacks a known reason. V, J and clone size reflect that table, while D and trimming were determined from the DNA. Within this sample are about 2.1 million clones, with around 93% of them counted one time only. About 1.7% of the sample is in the top ten clones.

CD8 naive samples were CD45RO-negative cells positively selected for CCR7, giving a CD45RA+CCR7+ population that excluded TemRA cells. Healthy HIV-negative adults with no recently reported acute infections or vaccinations were included as donors. Only Caucasian adults living in Nashville, Tennessee, USA were represented among the donors. After blood collection by leukapheresis, PBMCs were isolated using Ficoll-Histopaque density gradient centrifugation and then cryopreserved in the vapor phase of liquid nitrogen. Analytical flow cytometry was used to check the purity and quantity of each magnetically sorted T cell population. Each sorted fraction had its genomic DNA isolated and then quantified by UV absorbance on a Nanodrop 2000c.

Sequencing input: naive CD8+ T cells from PBMCs. The cell subset or site label here, explained by the study, means: CD45RA+CCR7+. The V and J segments used are TRBV9 and TRBJ1-2; no D gene is confidently identified. The sequence derives from a man between 18 and 29 years old in good health. Some clones in this sample may be carry-over from other donors' samples. The DNA sequence is given as TGTGCCAGCAGCGTAGTCTTTGGCTACACCTTC. Its coded protein is CASSVVFGYTF.